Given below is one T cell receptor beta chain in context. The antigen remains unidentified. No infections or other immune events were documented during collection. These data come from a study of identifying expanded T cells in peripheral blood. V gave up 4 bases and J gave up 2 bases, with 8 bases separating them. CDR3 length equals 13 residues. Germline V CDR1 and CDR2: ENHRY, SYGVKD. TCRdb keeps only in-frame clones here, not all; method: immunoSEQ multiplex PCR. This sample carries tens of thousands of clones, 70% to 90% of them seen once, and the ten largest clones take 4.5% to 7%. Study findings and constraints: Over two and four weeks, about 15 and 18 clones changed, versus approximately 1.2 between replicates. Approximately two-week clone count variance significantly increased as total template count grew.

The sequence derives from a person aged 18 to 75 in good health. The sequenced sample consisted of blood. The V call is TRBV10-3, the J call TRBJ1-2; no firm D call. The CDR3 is CAISVIENYGYTF. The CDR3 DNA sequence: TGTGCCATCAGTGTAATAGAAAACTATGGCTACACCTTC.